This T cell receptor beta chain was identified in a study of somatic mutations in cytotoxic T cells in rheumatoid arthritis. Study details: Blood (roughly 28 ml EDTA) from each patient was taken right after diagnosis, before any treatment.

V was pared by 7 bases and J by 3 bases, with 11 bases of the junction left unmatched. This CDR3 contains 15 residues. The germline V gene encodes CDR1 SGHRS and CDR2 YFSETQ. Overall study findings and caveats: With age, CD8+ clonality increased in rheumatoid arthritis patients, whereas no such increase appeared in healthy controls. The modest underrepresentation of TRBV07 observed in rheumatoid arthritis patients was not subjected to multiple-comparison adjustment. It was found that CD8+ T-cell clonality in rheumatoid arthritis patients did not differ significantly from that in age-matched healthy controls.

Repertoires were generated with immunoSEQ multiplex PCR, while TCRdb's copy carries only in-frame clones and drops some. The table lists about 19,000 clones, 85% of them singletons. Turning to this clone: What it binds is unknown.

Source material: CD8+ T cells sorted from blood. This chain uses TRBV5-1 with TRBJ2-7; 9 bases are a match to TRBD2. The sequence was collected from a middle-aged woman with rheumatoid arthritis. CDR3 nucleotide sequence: TGCGCCAGCCAGGCCTCGGGACTAGCTATCTACGAGCAGTACTTC. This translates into CASQASGLAIYEQYF.